This paragraph reports one TCR beta chain. This record belongs to a study of human thymus T cells. Libraries were prepared by immunoSEQ multiplex PCR; TCRdb keeps only in-frame clonotypes and omits some of them. The table has approximately 46,000 clones, more than 85% seen once. The CDR3 length is 16 residues. V lost 2 bases to trimming and J lost 3 bases, with 13 bases between them. In germline, CDR1 is MNHEY, CDR2 SMNVEV (reference sequence). Infants served as donors; they were healthy and Finnish and were having corrective surgery for congenital heart defects. The chain employs TRBV27 and TRBJ2-2, with D possibly matching TRBD2 (6 bases). This clonotype was obtained from a girl less than two years old with a congenital heart defect but otherwise immunologically healthy. Specimen: blood. This CDR3 reads CASSLVGGWDTGELFF. CDR3 coding DNA: TGTGCCAGCAGTTTAGTAGGAGGGTGGGACACCGGGGAGCTGTTTTTT.